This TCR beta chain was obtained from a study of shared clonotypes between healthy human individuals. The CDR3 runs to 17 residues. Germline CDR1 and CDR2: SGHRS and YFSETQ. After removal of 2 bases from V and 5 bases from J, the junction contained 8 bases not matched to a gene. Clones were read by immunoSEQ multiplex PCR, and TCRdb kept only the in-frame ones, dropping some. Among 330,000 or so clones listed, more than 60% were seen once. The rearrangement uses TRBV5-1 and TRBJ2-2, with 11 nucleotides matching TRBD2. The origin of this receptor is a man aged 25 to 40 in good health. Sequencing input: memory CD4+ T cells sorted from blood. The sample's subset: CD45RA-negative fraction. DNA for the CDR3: TGCGCCAGCAGCTTACGGACTAGCGGGTTGGGGACCGGGGAGCTGTTTTTT. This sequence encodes CASSLRTSGLGTGELFF.